This passage covers 8 T cell receptor beta chains from one sample sequenced in a study of blood T cell repertoires in COVID-19. Some clones are missing from TCRdb's copy, which holds only in-frame ones; the method was immunoSEQ multiplex PCR. The sample lists about 38,000 clones, 85% to 90% occurring once. Sequencing was done on a sample of peripheral blood. The receptors derive from a man in his sixties with active or convalescent COVID-19.

The genes are TRBV21-1 and TRBJ2-2; TRBD2, as called in the table, went unchecked against the DNA. TRBV21-1 is a pseudogene segment. The CDR3 covers 17 residues. The CDR3 reads CASSKEAGRAGTGELFF. The CDR3 DNA reads as TGTGCCAGCAGCAAAGAGGCCGGGAGGGCCGGTACCGGGGAGCTGTTTTTT.

The chain is built from TRBV18 and TRBJ1-2, with 9 bases identical to TRBD1. V lost 4 bases to trimming and J lost 2 bases; unmatched junction nucleotides: 2. Per germline, CDR1 KGHSH and CDR2 LQKENI. CDR3 length: 14 amino acids. This chain's CDR3 is CASSLDRGNYGYTF. The CDR3 DNA follows: TGTGCCAGCTCACTCGACAGGGGGAACTATGGCTACACCTTC.

The V gene is TRBV2, the J gene TRBJ2-1; 11 bases match TRBD1. The CDR3 extends over 18 amino acids. Germline CDR1 is SNHLY and CDR2 is FYNNEI. The V segment lost 7 bases and the J segment 5 bases; nucleotides outside the gene matches: 16. The CDR3 coding sequence is TGTGCCAGCATGCGGGACAGGGGGGAGCGGGAACCAAACAATGAGCAGTTCTTC. Translation gives CASMRDRGEREPNNEQFF.

The rearrangement links TRBV5-1 to TRBJ2-7; 9 nucleotides agree with TRBD1. The CDR3 spans 15 residues. Per the germline V gene, CDR1 is SGHRS and CDR2 is YFSETQ. The V gene end was trimmed by 1 base and the J gene end by 6 bases; junction bases not matched to a gene: 8. As DNA, the CDR3 is TGCGCCAGCAGCTTGATCCCCGGGACAGGGCTCGAGCAGTACTTC. As protein: CASSLIPGTGLEQYF.

V usage is TRBV5-1 and J usage is TRBJ2-7; 9 bases fit TRBD1. Per the germline V gene, CDR1 is SGHRS and CDR2 is YFSETQ. Losses at the gene ends were 7 bases for V and 4 bases for J; bases not matched to a gene: 15. The CDR3 runs 16 residues. In nucleotides, the CDR3 is TGCGCCAGCCAAGAGTCCACGGGACAGGGTAGTTACGAGCAGTACTTC. As protein: CASQESTGQGSYEQYF. Combining the CDR3 with reference TRBV5-1 and TRBJ2-7 gives the whole variable domain KAGVTQTPRYLIKTRGQQVTLSCSPISGHRSVSWYQQTPGQGLQFLFEYFSETQRNKGNFPGRFSGRQFSNSRSEMNVSTLELGDSALYLCASQESTGQGSYEQYFGPGTRLTVT.

J is TRBJ1-2 and V is TRBV5-5, with a tentative D call TRBD1 (5 bases). Looked up from germline, CDR1 is SGHKS and CDR2 is YYEKEE (reference sequence). This CDR3 contains 14 residues. V was shortened by 4 bases and J by 4 bases, with 14 bases between the two germline ends. DNA of the CDR3: TGTGCCAGCAGCCCGCGGCGGGGGAGCTATGGCTACACCTTC. This sequence encodes CASSPRRGSYGYTF.

The chain links TRBV2 to TRBJ2-2, with D perhaps TRBD1 (5 bases). The germline V gene encodes CDR1 SNHLY and CDR2 FYNNEI. This CDR3 is 16 amino acids long. Trimming removed 5 bases from V and 4 bases from J, with 17 bases in between. CDR3 nucleotide sequence: TGTGCCAGCAGTACCGGCACAGGTCAGATCACCGGGGAGCTGTTTTTT. Translation gives CASSTGTGQITGELFF.

The V and J genes are TRBV18 and TRBJ1-2, with D perhaps TRBD1 (6 bases). V was trimmed by 6 bases and J by 6 bases, leaving 20 bases between them. The length of the CDR3 is 15 residues. Germline V lookup: CDR1 KGHSH, CDR2 LQKENI. CDR3: CASSPPGQRTDGYTF. The CDR3 DNA follows: TGTGCCAGCTCCCCTCCGGGACAAAGAACAGATGGCTACACCTTC.